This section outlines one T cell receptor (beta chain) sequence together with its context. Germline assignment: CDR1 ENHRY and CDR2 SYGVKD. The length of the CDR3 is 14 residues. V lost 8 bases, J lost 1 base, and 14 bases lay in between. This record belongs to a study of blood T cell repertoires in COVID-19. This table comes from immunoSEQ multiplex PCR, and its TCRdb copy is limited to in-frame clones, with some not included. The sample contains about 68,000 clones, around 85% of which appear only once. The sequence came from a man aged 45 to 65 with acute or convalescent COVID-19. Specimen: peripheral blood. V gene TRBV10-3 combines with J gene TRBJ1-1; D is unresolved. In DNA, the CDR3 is TGTGCCATCCGAGGTGCAGCGCAGAACACTGAAGCTTTCTTT. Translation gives CAIRGAAQNTEAFF.